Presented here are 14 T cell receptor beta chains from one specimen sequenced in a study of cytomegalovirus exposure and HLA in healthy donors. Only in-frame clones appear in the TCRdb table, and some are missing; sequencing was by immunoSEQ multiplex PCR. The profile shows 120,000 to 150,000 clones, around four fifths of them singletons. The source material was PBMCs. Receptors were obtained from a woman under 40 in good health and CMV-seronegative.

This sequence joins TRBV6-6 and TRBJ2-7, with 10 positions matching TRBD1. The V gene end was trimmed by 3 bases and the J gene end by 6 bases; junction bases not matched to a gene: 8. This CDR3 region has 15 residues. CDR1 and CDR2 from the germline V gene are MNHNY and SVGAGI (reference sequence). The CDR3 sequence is CASSYTGTGAGEQYF. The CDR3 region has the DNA TGTGCCAGCAGTTATACCGGGACAGGGGCAGGCGAGCAGTACTTC.

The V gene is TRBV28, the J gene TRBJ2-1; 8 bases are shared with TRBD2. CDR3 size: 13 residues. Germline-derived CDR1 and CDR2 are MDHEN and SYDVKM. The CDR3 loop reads CAGGGSSYNEQFF. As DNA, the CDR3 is TGTGCAGGCGGGGGGAGCTCCTACAATGAGCAGTTCTTC.

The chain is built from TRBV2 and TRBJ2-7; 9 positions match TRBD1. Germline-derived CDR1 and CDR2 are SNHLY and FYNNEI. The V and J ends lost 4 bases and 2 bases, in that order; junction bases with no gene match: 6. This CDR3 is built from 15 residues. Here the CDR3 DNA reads TGTGCCAGCAGTGTTTCGACAGGGGGGCCCTACGAGCAGTACTTC. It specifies CASSVSTGGPYEQYF.

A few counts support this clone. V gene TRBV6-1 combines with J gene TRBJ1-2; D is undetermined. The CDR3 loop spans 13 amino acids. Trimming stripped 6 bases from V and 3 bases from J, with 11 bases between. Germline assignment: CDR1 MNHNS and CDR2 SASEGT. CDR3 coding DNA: TGTGCCAGCAGCGACAAACTTTACTATGGCTACACCTTC. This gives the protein CASSDKLYYGYTF.

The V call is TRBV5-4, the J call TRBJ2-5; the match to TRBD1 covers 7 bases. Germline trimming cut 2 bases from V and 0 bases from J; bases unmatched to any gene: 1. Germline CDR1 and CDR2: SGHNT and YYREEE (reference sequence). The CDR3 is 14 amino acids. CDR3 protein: CASSFGTDQETQYF. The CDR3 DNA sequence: TGTGCCAGCAGCTTCGGGACAGACCAAGAGACCCAGTACTTC. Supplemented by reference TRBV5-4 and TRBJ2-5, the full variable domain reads ETGVTQSPTHLIKTRGQQVTLRCSSQSGHNTVSWYQQALGQGPQFIFQYYREEENGRGNFPPRFSGLQFPNYSSELNVNALELDDSALYLCASSFGTDQETQYFGPGTRLLVL.

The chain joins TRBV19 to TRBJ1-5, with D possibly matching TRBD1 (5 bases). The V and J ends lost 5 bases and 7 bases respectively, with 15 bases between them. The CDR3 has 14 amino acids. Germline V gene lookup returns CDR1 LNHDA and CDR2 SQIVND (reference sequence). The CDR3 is CASSQGAGRQPQHF. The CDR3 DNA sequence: TGTGCCAGTAGTCAAGGGGCAGGGAGGCAGCCCCAGCATTTT.

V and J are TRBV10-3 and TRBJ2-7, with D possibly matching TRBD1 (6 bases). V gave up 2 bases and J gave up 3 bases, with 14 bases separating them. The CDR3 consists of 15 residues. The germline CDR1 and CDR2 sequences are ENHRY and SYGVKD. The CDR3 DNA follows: TGTGCCATCAGTGAGGGACAGCCTGTCATCTACGAGCAGTACTTC. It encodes CAISEGQPVIYEQYF.

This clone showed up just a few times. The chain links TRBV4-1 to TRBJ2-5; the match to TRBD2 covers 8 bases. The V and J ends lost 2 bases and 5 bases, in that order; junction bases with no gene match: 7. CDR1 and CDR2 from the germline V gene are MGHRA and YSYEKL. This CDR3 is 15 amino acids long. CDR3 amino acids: CASSQNGLARETQYF. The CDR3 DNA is TGCGCCAGCAGCCAAAACGGACTAGCTAGGGAGACCCAGTACTTC.

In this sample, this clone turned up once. For the CDR3, the DNA is TGCGCCAGCAGCTTGGGGGGCAACTCTGGAAACACCATATATTTT. Its translation: CASSLGGNSGNTIYF. The chain carries TRBV5-1 and TRBJ1-3; D is perhaps TRBD1 (5 bases). Per germline, CDR1 SGHRS and CDR2 YFSETQ. The ends were cut back, 0 bases at V and 0 bases at J, with 7 bases in the middle. The CDR3 is 15 amino acids.

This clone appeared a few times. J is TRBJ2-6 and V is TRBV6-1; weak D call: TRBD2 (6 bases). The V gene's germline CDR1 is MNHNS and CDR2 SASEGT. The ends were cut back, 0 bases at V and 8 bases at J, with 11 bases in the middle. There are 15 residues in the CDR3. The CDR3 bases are TGTGCCAGCAGTGAAGCGTCGGAGGGGTCCAACGTCCTGACTTTC. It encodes CASSEASEGSNVLTF.

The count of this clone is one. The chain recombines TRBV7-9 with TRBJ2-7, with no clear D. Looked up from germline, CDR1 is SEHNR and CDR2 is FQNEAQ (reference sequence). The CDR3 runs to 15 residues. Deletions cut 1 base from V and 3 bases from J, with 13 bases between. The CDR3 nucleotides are TGTGCCAGCAGCTTAGGGGCAGCCCTGAACTACGAGCAGTACTTC. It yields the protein CASSLGAALNYEQYF.

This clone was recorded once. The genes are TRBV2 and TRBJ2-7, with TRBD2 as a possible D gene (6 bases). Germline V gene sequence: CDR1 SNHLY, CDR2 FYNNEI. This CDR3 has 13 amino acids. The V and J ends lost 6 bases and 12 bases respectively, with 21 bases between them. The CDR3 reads CASSSGTPQPLYF. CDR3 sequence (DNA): TGTGCCAGCAGCTCCGGGACTCCACAGCCCTTGTACTTC.

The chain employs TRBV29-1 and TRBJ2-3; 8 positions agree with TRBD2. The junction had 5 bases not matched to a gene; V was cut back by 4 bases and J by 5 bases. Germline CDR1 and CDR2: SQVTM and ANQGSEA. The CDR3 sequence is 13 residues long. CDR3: CSVGSGGQDTQYF. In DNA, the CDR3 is TGCAGCGTTGGTTCGGGGGGGCAAGATACGCAGTATTTT.

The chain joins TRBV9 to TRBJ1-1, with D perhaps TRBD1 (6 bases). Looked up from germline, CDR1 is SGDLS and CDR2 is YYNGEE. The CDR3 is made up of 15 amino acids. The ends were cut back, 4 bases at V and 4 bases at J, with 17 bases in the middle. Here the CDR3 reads CASSPRQGSGTEAFF. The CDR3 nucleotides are TGTGCCAGCAGCCCCCGGCAGGGGTCCGGCACTGAAGCTTTCTTT.